This TCR beta chain appears in the sequencing data of a study of CD8 T cells in Susac syndrome. With 0 bases clipped from V and 9 bases from J, the junction kept 8 bases outside the gene matches. The CDR3 sequence is 15 residues long. Germline assignment: CDR1 KGHSH and CDR2 LQKENI. When the RNA was reverse transcribed, random hexamers were used with an input of about 0.5 to 1 ug. TCRdb passed the immunoSEQ multiplex PCR reads through MiXCR, listing each CDR3 protein once. This table has roughly 150,000 distinct CDR3 sequences, just over 90% appearing once. Study results and limitations: The study recognized that its TCR sequencing and HLA analysis covered a relatively small number of individuals.

Of note for this clonotype: Its matching antigen is unknown.

Healthy donors served as the controls. They were matched for age and sex. Negative isolation was used for CD8+ and CD4+ T cells and FACS enrichment for TEMRA cells. The clonotype was recovered from a human donor in good health. This chain links TRBV18 with TRBJ2-1; 7 nucleotides align to TRBD2. Sequenced: CD4+ T cells from PBMCs. In DNA form, the CDR3 reads TGTGCCAGCTCACCACCGTCTAGCGGAGAGGGTGAGCAGTTCTTC. As protein: CASSPPSSGEGEQFF.